The entry that follows covers one TCR beta chain sequence. The record originates from a study of blood T cell repertoires in COVID-19. The wider study: Acute and convalescent COVID-19 specimens originated in the United States, Italy and Spain. PBMCs, B-cell-depleted T cells, or T cells provided the cDNA or gDNA that made up the material.

The length of the CDR3 is 16 residues. Trimming took off 5 bases at V and 6 bases at J, with 19 bases between the two ends. From germline, CDR1 is LNHDA and CDR2 SQIVND (reference sequence). Per the original data handling: Estimation of nucleated cell counts was performed using reference gene primer amplification. This table comes from immunoSEQ multiplex PCR, and its TCRdb copy is limited to in-frame clones, with some not included. The DNA gave D and trimming, while V, J and clone size come from that table. The sample has roughly 380,000 clones, about 85% seen once. The V and J genes are TRBV19 and TRBJ2-2; weak D call: TRBD1 (6 bases). This TCR came from a woman under 30 with acute or convalescent COVID-19. Material: peripheral blood. The CDR3 loop is CASSLGTQPNPGELFF. The CDR3 DNA follows: TGTGCCAGTAGTCTAGGGACACAACCTAATCCCGGGGAGCTGTTTTTT.